This T cell receptor (beta chain) was documented in a study of OX40 agonist ivuxolimab in advanced cancers. Assay: immunoSEQ multiplex PCR; the TCRdb copy retains only in-frame clones and omits some. The sample includes tens of thousands of clones, approximately 80% of them seen just once. Trimming left V 5 bases short and J 5 bases short, with 18 bases between. There are 15 residues in the CDR3. Germline lookup yields CDR1 SGHNT and CDR2 YYREEE (reference sequence). Regarding the study as a whole: Among the lowest peripheral clonal expansion occurred in 0.1-3.0 mg/kg partial responders.

Prior autoimmune disease or systemic immunosuppression barred patients. Note on this clone: The antigen is not known.

The sequence was collected from an adult with an advanced solid tumor such as melanoma, head and neck, liver or kidney cancer. Material: CD4+ or CD8+ T cells sorted from blood, obtained in a trial of the OX40 agonist ivuxolimab. The chain links TRBV5-4 to TRBJ2-3, with D perhaps matching TRBD1 (6 bases). Here the CDR3 DNA reads TGTGCCAGCAGAGCAAACCCAGGGGCGGAAGATACGCAGTATTTT. Translated, it gives CASRANPGAEDTQYF.